In its sample, the clone carrying this T cell receptor beta chain was seen once. Participants' own reports of clinical history determined their cohort assignment. Recovered status applied to Cohort 3 donors who had two consecutive negative PCRs. It also applied to those with clearance or with symptom resolution. Original processing methods: It was from reference gene primer amplification that nucleated cell counts were estimated. Repertoires were generated with immunoSEQ multiplex PCR, while TCRdb's copy carries only in-frame clones and drops some. From that table come the V and J calls and clone size; the DNA was used to work out D and trimming. Of more than 200,000 clones in the sample, nearly 90% were seen once. This entry is derived from a study of blood T cell repertoires in COVID-19. CDR1 PRHDT and CDR2 FYEKMQ come from the germline V gene (reference sequence). V shed 4 bases and J shed 3 bases, with 16 bases lying between them. The CDR3 covers 15 residues.

This clonotype was obtained from a man younger than 40 who had recovered from COVID-19. This chain joins TRBV13 and TRBJ2-7, with a possible D match to TRBD2 (7 bases). Sequencing was done on a sample of PBMCs or T cells enriched from blood (not recorded which). The chain's CDR3 is CASSSGAGGSYEQYF. The DNA of the CDR3 is TGTGCCAGCAGCTCGGGGGCCGGCGGGAGCTACGAGCAGTACTTC.